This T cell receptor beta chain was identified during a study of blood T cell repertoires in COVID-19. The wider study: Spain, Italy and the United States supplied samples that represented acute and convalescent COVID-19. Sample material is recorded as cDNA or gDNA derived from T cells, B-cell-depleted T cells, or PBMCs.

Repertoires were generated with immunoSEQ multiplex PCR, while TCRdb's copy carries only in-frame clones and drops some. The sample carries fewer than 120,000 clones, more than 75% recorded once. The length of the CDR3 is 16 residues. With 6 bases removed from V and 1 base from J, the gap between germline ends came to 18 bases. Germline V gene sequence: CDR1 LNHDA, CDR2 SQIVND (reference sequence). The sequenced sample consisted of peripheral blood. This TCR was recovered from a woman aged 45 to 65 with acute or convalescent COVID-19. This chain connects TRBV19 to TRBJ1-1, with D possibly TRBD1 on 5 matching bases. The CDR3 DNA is TGTGCCAGTAGCCCAAACCCGGACACCTCGAACACTGAAGCTTTCTTT. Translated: CASSPNPDTSNTEAFF.